A selection of T cell receptor beta chains follows, all from one sample in a study of blood T cells in healthy people across ages. TCRdb ran MiXCR on the 5' RACE reads and lists one entry per CDR3 protein. Among more than 500,000 distinct CDR3 sequences listed, 25% to 35% were seen once. The same data also contributed to another study, on T cells of mothers and their children.

Sequenced material: blood. All receptors come from a boy aged 2 to 10 in good health. CDR3s include the opening cysteine and the closing phenylalanine or tryptophan. The D gene is left open where the match is weak. Clone size is stated in some rows and not others, as once, few, many or a class when expanded.

CDR3nt: TGTGCCAGCAGCTTATATTACTCCTACAATGAGCAGTTCTTC
CDR3aa: CASSLYYSYNEQFF
j_gene: TRBJ2-1
abundance: .
d_gene: .
v_gene: TRBV7-2

CDR3nt: TGTGCCAGCTCTCCAACCCCGGGACAGTCCTACAATGAGCAGTTCTTC
CDR3aa: CASSPTPGQSYNEQFF
j_gene: TRBJ2-1
abundance: few
d_gene: TRBD1
v_gene: TRBV18

CDR3nt: TGCAGTGCTGCGAAAGCGACTAGCGGGAGGAGAGAGACCCAGTACTTC
CDR3aa: CSAAKATSGRRETQYF
j_gene: TRBJ2-5
abundance: few
d_gene: TRBD2
v_gene: TRBV20-1

CDR3nt: TGCGCCAGCAGCCCCGGGACCACGCAAGAGACCCAGTACTTC
CDR3aa: CASSPGTTQETQYF
j_gene: TRBJ2-5
abundance: many
d_gene: .
v_gene: TRBV5-1

CDR3nt: TGCGCCAGCACCAAGTGGAAAGCCGGGACTGAAGCTTTCTTT
CDR3aa: CASTKWKAGTEAFF
j_gene: TRBJ1-1
abundance: .
d_gene: .
v_gene: TRBV5-1

CDR3nt: TGTGCCAGCAGCCTCGTTAGGGGAGGGGCCAACGTCCTGGCTTTC
CDR3aa: CASSLVRGGANVLAF
j_gene: TRBJ2-6
abundance: .
d_gene: TRBD2
v_gene: TRBV28

CDR3nt: TGTGCCAGCAGCGCCTGGGACAGACAACAAGAGACCCAGTACTTC
CDR3aa: CASSAWDRQQETQYF
j_gene: TRBJ2-5
abundance: few
d_gene: TRBD1
v_gene: TRBV7-9

CDR3nt: TGCGCCAGCAGCCCGGGACAGGGTAGGGATGAGCAGTTCTTC
CDR3aa: CASSPGQGRDEQFF
j_gene: TRBJ2-1
abundance: .
d_gene: TRBD1
v_gene: TRBV5-1

CDR3nt: TGTGCCATCGCGGGGACAGGACAGGGGCTGATGGACTATGGCTACACCTTC
CDR3aa: CAIAGTGQGLMDYGYTF
j_gene: TRBJ1-2
abundance: .
d_gene: TRBD1
v_gene: TRBV10-3

CDR3nt: TGTGCCAGCAGTTTTGACGGGCAGTATGGCTACACCTTC
CDR3aa: CASSFDGQYGYTF
j_gene: TRBJ1-2
abundance: .
d_gene: .
v_gene: TRBV12-3/TRBV12-4

CDR3nt: TGTGCCACCCAGGGAAGCGGGACAGATACGCAGTATTTT
CDR3aa: CATQGSGTDTQYF
j_gene: TRBJ2-3
abundance: .
d_gene: .
v_gene: TRBV24-1

CDR3nt: TGTGCCAGCAGCGCCCGCAGGGACACCGGGGAGCTGTTTTTT
CDR3aa: CASSARRDTGELFF
j_gene: TRBJ2-2
abundance: few
d_gene: .
v_gene: TRBV7-7

CDR3nt: TGTGCCAGCAGTTTAGCCCCCACCGCGGAGCAGTACTTC
CDR3aa: CASSLAPTAEQYF
j_gene: TRBJ2-7
abundance: few
d_gene: .
v_gene: TRBV12-3/TRBV12-4

CDR3nt: TGTGCCAGCAGCCAAATGGACTGGGCGGGGTTCGGGCAGTATTTT
CDR3aa: CASSQMDWAGFGQYF
j_gene: TRBJ2-3
abundance: .
d_gene: .
v_gene: TRBV3-1

CDR3nt: TGTGCCTGGAGTGGGGGGGGGACACCGAACACCGGGGAGCTGTTTTTT
CDR3aa: CAWSGGGTPNTGELFF
j_gene: TRBJ2-2
abundance: .
d_gene: .
v_gene: TRBV30

CDR3nt: TGTGCCAGCAGCCCCCTTGATAACTATGGCTACACCTTC
CDR3aa: CASSPLDNYGYTF
j_gene: TRBJ1-2
abundance: .
d_gene: .
v_gene: TRBV7-8

CDR3nt: TGCAGTGCTAGAGATGTACAGAAGAACTATGGCTACACCTTC
CDR3aa: CSARDVQKNYGYTF
j_gene: TRBJ1-2
abundance: .
d_gene: .
v_gene: TRBV20-1

CDR3nt: TGCAGTGCTAAAGCCCTACCCCCCGTTGAAAATGAGCAGTTCTTC
CDR3aa: CSAKALPPVENEQFF
j_gene: TRBJ2-1
abundance: few
d_gene: .
v_gene: TRBV20-1

CDR3nt: TGTGCCAGCAGCCTCCAGTCGTCCGCTGAAGCTTTCTTT
CDR3aa: CASSLQSSAEAFF
j_gene: TRBJ1-1
abundance: .
d_gene: .
v_gene: TRBV11-3

CDR3nt: TGTGCCAGCAGCTTGGTTGGTGTAGCTTCTAAAGAGACCCAGTACTTC
CDR3aa: CASSLVGVASKETQYF
j_gene: TRBJ2-5
abundance: few
d_gene: .
v_gene: TRBV5-5

CDR3nt: TGTGCCAGCAGTTTTGGGACAGGGGGGGAAAAACTGTTTTTT
CDR3aa: CASSFGTGGEKLFF
j_gene: TRBJ1-4
abundance: .
d_gene: TRBD1
v_gene: TRBV5-6

CDR3nt: TGCGCCAGCAGCCAAGTAGCGGGAGACGCAGATACGCAGTATTTT
CDR3aa: CASSQVAGDADTQYF
j_gene: TRBJ2-3
abundance: .
d_gene: TRBD2
v_gene: TRBV4-3

CDR3nt: TGTGCCAGCAGCCAAAAAACAGGGGAAGCCTACTACGAGCAGTACTTC
CDR3aa: CASSQKTGEAYYEQYF
j_gene: TRBJ2-7
abundance: few
d_gene: TRBD1
v_gene: TRBV4-2

CDR3nt: TGCAGTGCTCGGACTAGCGGGATTTACAGTGAGCAGTTCTTC
CDR3aa: CSARTSGIYSEQFF
j_gene: TRBJ2-1
abundance: .
d_gene: TRBD2
v_gene: TRBV20-1